This T cell receptor (beta chain) was sequenced for a study of beta chain features in type 1 diabetes. The study's findings and limits: In all four CD4+ subsets, TCRB CDR3 length was significantly, moderately reduced in type 1 diabetes.

On this clone itself: The antigen is undetermined. An end of the junction does not agree with germline; a read error may underlie this.

Based on CD45RO/CCR7/CD25/CD127/CD95/CD27, CD4+ regulatory, stem cell-like memory, naive and central memory cells were sorted. Expressed TCRB transcripts were sequenced after all isolated RNA was converted to cDNA. The assay was immunoSEQ multiplex PCR, and TCRdb's table has in-frame clones only and misses some. The data show some 350,000 clones, 8% to 10% seen once. This TCR came from a man younger than 40 with type 1 diabetes. Sample: central memory CD4+ T cells from blood.

The CDR3 here is CAISRTGEYNEQFF. CDR3 bases: TGTGCCATCAGTAGGACAGGGGAATACAATGAGCAGTTCTTC. The V and J genes are TRBV6-5 and TRBJ2-1; 9 positions agree with TRBD1. From germline, CDR1 is MNHEY and CDR2 SVGAGI. The CDR3 consists of 14 residues.